These 28 T cell receptor beta chains were sequenced from one sample in a study of T cell repertoires in cytomegalovirus infection. TCRdb reprocessed the reads with MiXCR, giving one entry per CDR3 protein. The table records hundreds of thousands of distinct CDR3 sequences, roughly 15% of them present only once. The specimen was PBMCs. These receptors originate from a human donor in good health (CMV status not recorded). Some clones in this sample may be carry-over from other donors' samples.

This clonotype was observed a handful of times. This sequence joins TRBV6-6 and TRBJ1-2, with D hard to call. The CDR3 runs to 14 residues. Trimming pared 6 bases from V and 1 base from J, leaving 12 bases between. The germline CDR1 and CDR2 sequences are MNHNY and SVGAGI (reference sequence). CDR3 residues: CASSPPGSNYGYTF. For the CDR3, the DNA is TGTGCCAGCAGCCCCCCGGGCAGTAACTATGGCTACACCTTC.

This clonotype was counted only a few times. The rearrangement uses TRBV6-5 and TRBJ1-3; D is uncertain. This CDR3 comprises 12 residues. V was cut by 7 bases and J by 4 bases, with 8 bases left in between. CDR1 is MNHEY, CDR2 SVGAGI, per germline. The CDR3 spells CASTNSGNTIYF. CDR3 bases: TGTGCCAGCACGAACAGCGGAAACACCATATATTTT.

This clonotype was found many times. J is TRBJ2-5 and V is TRBV28; 7 nucleotides agree with TRBD1. The germline gives CDR1 MDHEN, CDR2 SYDVKM. Germline trimming cut 3 bases from V and 0 bases from J; bases unmatched to any gene: 4. The CDR3 is 15 amino acids. CDR3 in amino acids: CASSLGTADQETQYF. CDR3 nucleotides: TGTGCCAGCAGTTTGGGGACAGCGGACCAAGAGACCCAGTACTTC.

This clonotype was counted many times. The gene calls are TRBV7-2 and TRBJ1-5, with D perhaps TRBD1 (6 bases). The germline V and J ends were trimmed by 6 bases and 7 bases, with 25 bases remaining between them. The CDR3 covers 17 residues. Germline V lookup: CDR1 SGHTA, CDR2 FQGNSA. The CDR3 sequence: CASSRDRIGRQGQPQHF. The CDR3 DNA reads as TGTGCCAGCAGTCGTGACAGGATAGGCAGGCAGGGCCAGCCCCAGCATTTT.

This clonotype showed up many times. The chain employs TRBV11-2 and TRBJ2-7; D gene uncertain. V gave up 5 bases and J gave up 6 bases, with 11 bases separating them. Germline-derived CDR1 and CDR2 are SGHAT and FQNNGV. The CDR3 spans 12 residues. CDR3 sequence reads: CASSPRSSEQYF. CDR3 nucleotide sequence: TGTGCCAGCAGCCCCCGTTCCAGCGAGCAGTACTTC.

This clonotype was seen a few times. The J gene is TRBJ1-1, the V gene TRBV6-1; TRBD1 might be the D (6 bases). CDR3 length: 16 residues. Between the trimmed V and J ends, which lost 5 bases and 0 bases, there was a span of 16 bases. Germline values: CDR1 MNHNS, CDR2 SASEGT. CDR3 protein: CASSWGPGRMNTEAFF. The CDR3, as DNA: TGTGCCAGCAGTTGGGGGCCCGGGCGAATGAACACTGAAGCTTTCTTT.

This clonotype was seen repeatedly, ten times or more. The chain is built from TRBV11-1 and TRBJ2-5; D is unresolved. Trimming stripped 3 bases from V and 5 bases from J, with 13 bases between. The CDR3 has 14 residues. CDR1 is SGHAT, CDR2 FQDESV, per germline (reference sequence). CDR3 bases: TGTGCCAGCAGCTTTACGGGCCTAGGGGAGACCCAGTACTTC. The encoded protein is CASSFTGLGETQYF. Full variable domain (missing parts from reference TRBV11-1 and TRBJ2-5): EAEVAQSPRYKITEKSQAVAFWCDPISGHATLYWYRQILGQGPELLVQFQDESVVDDSQLPKDRFSAERLKGVDSTLKIQPAELGDSAMYLCASSFTGLGETQYFGPGTRLLVL.

This clonotype occurred many times. The V call is TRBV7-6, the J call TRBJ2-2; 8 nucleotides align to TRBD1. V dropped 5 bases and J dropped 5; count of bases not matched to a gene: 7. The CDR3 totals 15 residues. CDR1 is SGHVS, CDR2 FNYEAQ, per germline. The CDR3 region is CASSPGQGGTGELFF. Here the CDR3 DNA reads TGTGCCAGCAGCCCAGGACAGGGCGGGACCGGGGAGCTGTTTTTT.

This clonotype turned up a few times. The genes are TRBV10-3 and TRBJ1-3; the D gene is possibly TRBD1 (5 bases). The CDR3 has 18 amino acids. Germline V gene sequence: CDR1 ENHRY, CDR2 SYGVKD. The V end lost 3 bases, the J end lost 1 base, and 19 bases lay between the germline ends. The CDR3, as DNA: TGTGCCATCAGTGACCCCAGGGCAGGTTTAGAATCTGGAAACACCATATATTTT. Its protein is CAISDPRAGLESGNTIYF.

V usage is TRBV6-2 or TRBV6-3 and J usage is TRBJ1-1; D is uncertain. Germline CDR1 and CDR2: MNHEY and SVGEGT. Trimming removed 2 bases from V and 4 bases from J, with 8 bases in between. The CDR3 has 13 amino acids. The CDR3: CASSYRESTEAFF. The CDR3 DNA reads as TGTGCCAGCAGTTACAGGGAGAGCACTGAAGCTTTCTTT.

This clonotype was seen only a few times. The rearrangement links TRBV6-6 to TRBJ2-1, with D possibly matching TRBD1 (6 bases). Trimming removed 6 bases from V and 0 bases from J, with 18 bases in between. The CDR3 has 17 residues. Looked up from germline, CDR1 is MNHNY and CDR2 is SVGAGI (reference sequence). This CDR3 reads CASRFDRQVVSYNEQFF. CDR3 in DNA: TGTGCCAGCAGATTCGACCGACAGGTTGTCTCCTACAATGAGCAGTTCTTC.

This clonotype was counted ten times or more. V is TRBV20-1 and J is TRBJ1-5, with D unresolved. The germline V and J ends were trimmed by 3 bases and 3 bases, with 18 bases remaining between them. The germline V gene encodes CDR1 DFQATT and CDR2 SNEGSKA (reference sequence). This CDR3 region has 16 residues. The CDR3 DNA reads TGCAGTGCTAGGGGTATAAAGGGCCAGCTCAATCAGCCCCAGCATTTT. Translation gives CSARGIKGQLNQPQHF.

This chain connects TRBV4-1 to TRBJ2-3; maybe TRBD1 (6 bases). V dropped 0 bases and J dropped 0 bases, with 16 bases sitting between them. Germline values: CDR1 MGHRA, CDR2 YSYEKL. There are 18 residues in the CDR3. The chain's CDR3 is CASSQDRGTYTSTDTQYF. In DNA form, the CDR3 reads TGCGCCAGCAGCCAAGATAGGGGGACATACACTAGCACAGATACGCAGTATTTT.

This clonotype was observed at least ten times. This sequence joins TRBV7-2 and TRBJ2-3; 12 bases align to TRBD2. This CDR3 comprises 19 residues. CDR1 and CDR2 (germline): SGHTA, FQGNSA. The V and J ends lost 4 bases and 2 bases, in that order; junction bases with no gene match: 13. CDR3: CASSSLKLAGGVITDTQYF. CDR3 nucleotide sequence: TGTGCCAGCAGCTCTCTCAAACTAGCGGGGGGCGTCATCACAGATACGCAGTATTTT.

This clonotype has more than one count but fewer than ten. V usage is TRBV20-1 and J usage is TRBJ2-3; 8 positions match TRBD2. Looked up from germline, CDR1 is DFQATT and CDR2 is SNEGSKA (reference sequence). J was trimmed by 1 base and V by 2 bases; bases with no gene match: 5. The CDR3 covers 15 residues. CDR3 sequence (DNA): TGCAGTGCTAGAACACCGCGGGAGGGCACAGATACGCAGTATTTT. It is translated as CSARTPREGTDTQYF.

This clonotype has ten or more counts. The genes are TRBV10-3 and TRBJ2-3, with 8 bases lining up with TRBD1. From germline, CDR1 is ENHRY and CDR2 SYGVKD. The CDR3 runs 17 residues. Trimming cost V 4 bases and J 1 base; bases outside gene matches: 10. CDR3 sequence: CAISGQGPALGTDTQYF. The CDR3 DNA follows: TGTGCCATCAGTGGACAGGGGCCCGCGCTCGGCACAGATACGCAGTATTTT.

There are a few counts of this clonotype. This rearrangement joins TRBV28 to TRBJ2-2; D is unclear. The CDR3 sequence is 13 residues long. Germline CDR1 reads MDHEN; CDR2 reads SYDVKM. Trimming removed 6 bases from V and 0 bases from J, with 5 bases in between. This CDR3 reads CASRITNTGELFF. In DNA form, the CDR3 reads TGTGCCAGCAGAATCACGAACACCGGGGAGCTGTTTTTT.

The sample holds many counts of this clonotype. The chain has TRBV6-6 and TRBJ1-1, with D unclear. The CDR3 is 12 residues long. Trimming removed 6 bases from V and 2 bases from J, with 7 bases in between. Germline V lookup: CDR1 MNHNY, CDR2 SVGAGI (reference sequence). The CDR3 spells CASRYRNTEAFF. CDR3 nucleotide sequence: TGTGCCAGCAGGTACAGAAACACTGAAGCTTTCTTT.

The chain uses TRBV25-1 and TRBJ2-7; no definite D call. Germline V lookup: CDR1 MGHDK, CDR2 SYGVNS. The CDR3 has 12 residues. The ends were cut back, 5 bases at V and 0 bases at J, with 5 bases in the middle. The CDR3: CASSMDSYEQYF. CDR3 nucleotides: TGTGCCAGCAGTATGGACTCCTACGAGCAGTACTTC.

The chain employs TRBV6-5 and TRBJ1-1; the D is unclear. Germline V gene data show CDR1 as MNHEY and CDR2 as SVGAGI. The V and J ends lost 3 bases and 0 bases respectively, with 11 bases between them. The CDR3 extends over 15 amino acids. CDR3 region: CASSYSVQMNTEAFF. The CDR3 DNA follows: TGTGCCAGCAGTTATTCGGTGCAGATGAACACTGAAGCTTTCTTT.

Concerning this clonotype itself: One junction end disagrees with the germline gene, perhaps due to a read error. This chain joins TRBV5-8 and TRBJ2-5, with 10 bases aligning to TRBD1. The germline V gene has CDR1 SGHTS and CDR2 YDEGEE. This CDR3 is built from 14 residues. The CDR3, as DNA: TGTGCCAGCAGCCGGGGGGACAGGGGCCACCCTTTGGACTTC. Encoded protein: CASSRGDRGHPLDF.

This clonotype has just a few counts. This rearrangement joins TRBV5-1 to TRBJ2-7, with D possibly being TRBD1 (5 bases). This CDR3 spans 14 amino acids. Trimming pared 4 bases from V and 3 bases from J, leaving 14 bases between. Germline V gene data show CDR1 as SGHRS and CDR2 as YFSETQ. CDR3 nucleotide sequence: TGCGCCAGCAGCCCTGGTCCAGGGCTCTACGAGCAGTACTTC. Amino acids: CASSPGPGLYEQYF.

This sequence joins TRBV19 and TRBJ2-2; tentative D call: TRBD1 (5 bases). V was cut by 8 bases and J by 5 bases, with 9 bases left in between. The CDR3 is made up of 12 amino acids. CDR1 LNHDA and CDR2 SQIVND come from the germline V gene (reference sequence). Here the CDR3 reads CASGAGTGELFF. CDR3 DNA: TGTGCCAGTGGGGCAGGGACCGGGGAGCTGTTTTTT.

This clonotype came up many times. V and J are TRBV27 and TRBJ1-2; 8 nucleotides align to TRBD1. CDR3 length: 17 amino acids. The V segment lost 5 bases and the J segment 8 bases; nucleotides outside the gene matches: 19. Germline lookup yields CDR1 MNHEY and CDR2 SMNVEV (reference sequence). The CDR3 loop is CASSPTGVRQGMRGYTF. The CDR3 DNA is TGTGCCAGCAGTCCGACGGGCGTAAGACAGGGGATGAGGGGCTACACCTTC.

The chain employs TRBV7-2 and TRBJ1-5, with 8 positions matching TRBD1. J lost 3 bases, V lost 5 bases, and 12 bases had no gene match. Germline values: CDR1 SGHTA, CDR2 FQGNSA. The CDR3 is 17 residues long. The CDR3 loop is CASSPGWGQAINQPQHF. DNA of the CDR3: TGTGCCAGCAGCCCCGGTTGGGGACAGGCTATCAATCAGCCCCAGCATTTT.

In this sample, this clonotype turned up many times. The V gene is TRBV7-9, the J gene TRBJ2-7; 9 bases align to TRBD1. CDR1 is SEHNR, CDR2 FQNEAQ, per germline (reference sequence). CDR3 length: 17 residues. The V segment lost 5 bases and the J segment 3 bases; nucleotides outside the gene matches: 14. CDR3 amino acids: CASSPAQRQGGIYEQYF. The CDR3 DNA is TGTGCCAGCAGCCCGGCACAGAGACAGGGGGGGATCTACGAGCAGTACTTC.

This clonotype was counted ten times or more. This chain links TRBV12-3 or TRBV12-4 with TRBJ1-3; D may be TRBD1 (5 bases). Trimming removed 9 bases at V and 0 bases at J, with 9 bases between. The CDR3 is 13 residues long. This chain's CDR3 is CASDSRSGNTIYF. The CDR3 bases are TGTGCCAGTGACAGTCGCTCTGGAAACACCATATATTTT.

This clonotype was counted ten times or more. This chain links TRBV10-3 with TRBJ2-4, with TRBD1 identical over 7 bases. The J segment lost 3 bases and the V segment lost 5 bases, leaving 1 base of the junction unmatched. Germline V lookup: CDR1 ENHRY, CDR2 SYGVKD. This CDR3 region has 13 residues. The CDR3 reads CAISQGDKNIQYF. The CDR3 DNA reads as TGTGCCATCAGTCAGGGGGACAAAAACATTCAGTACTTC.